A selection of T cell receptor beta chains follows, all from one sample in a study of blood T cell repertoires in COVID-19. Assay used: immunoSEQ multiplex PCR; TCRdb lists only in-frame clones, some missing. The sample includes some 330,000 clones, roughly 88% of them seen just once. The sample taken for sequencing was PBMCs or T cells enriched from blood (not recorded which). These receptors all come from a man aged 25 to 40 who had recovered from COVID-19. The CDR3 runs from the conserved cysteine through the conserved F or W. The order of the fields is clone size, D gene, J gene, V gene, CDR3 protein, CDR3 DNA. D genes are given only for firm matches. A clone size is listed for some rows: how often the clone was seen (once, few, many), or a class if it is expanded.

size: -; D: -; J: TRBJ2-2; V: TRBV5-1; CDR3: CASSSSGFRGTGELFF; DNA: TGCGCCAGCAGCTCATCAGGTTTTCGTGGCACCGGGGAGCTGTTTTTT
size: -; D: -; J: TRBJ2-3; V: TRBV30; CDR3: CAWSQTPSTDTQYF; DNA: TGTGCCTGGAGCCAGACACCGAGCACAGATACGCAGTATTTT
size: once; D: TRBD1; J: TRBJ1-2; V: TRBV24-1; CDR3: CATSDSGTDYGYTF; DNA: TGTGCCACCAGTGACTCCGGGACAGACTATGGCTACACCTTC
size: -; D: TRBD1; J: TRBJ2-3; V: TRBV5-1; CDR3: CASSHRQGPGTDTQYF; DNA: TGCGCCAGCAGCCATAGACAGGGTCCGGGCACAGATACGCAGTATTTT
size: -; D: TRBD1; J: TRBJ2-2; V: TRBV19; CDR3: CASTRGGQGDTGELFF; DNA: TGTGCCAGTACCAGGGGGGGACAGGGGGACACCGGGGAGCTGTTTTTT
size: -; D: TRBD1; J: TRBJ2-5; V: TRBV7-9; CDR3: CASTQRDSQETQYF; DNA: TGTGCCAGCACCCAGAGGGACAGCCAAGAGACCCAGTACTTC
size: -; D: -; J: TRBJ2-7; V: TRBV19; CDR3: CASSMIGARDKEGYEQYF; DNA: TGTGCCAGTAGTATGATCGGTGCCCGGGACAAGGAAGGCTACGAGCAGTACTTC
size: -; D: TRBD1; J: TRBJ1-6; V: TRBV6-5; CDR3: CASSSGQGLYNSPLHF; DNA: TGTGCCAGCAGTTCGGGACAGGGGTTGTATAATTCACCCCTCCACTTT
size: -; D: TRBD2; J: TRBJ2-1; V: TRBV4-2; CDR3: CASSQDGGSSYNEQFF; DNA: TGTGCCAGCAGCCAAGACGGCGGGAGCTCCTACAATGAGCAGTTCTTC
size: once; D: TRBD2; J: TRBJ2-3; V: TRBV9; CDR3: CASSASGGTRVTQYF; DNA: TGTGCCAGCAGCGCCAGCGGGGGAACCCGGGTTACGCAGTATTTT
size: -; D: -; J: TRBJ2-5; V: TRBV7-9; CDR3: CASSLLAGSYQETQYF; DNA: TGTGCCAGCAGCTTATTGGCAGGGTCTTACCAAGAGACCCAGTACTTC
size: -; D: -; J: TRBJ2-3; V: TRBV3-1/TRBV3-2; CDR3: CASRDMGGDTQYF; DNA: TGTGCCAGCAGAGATATGGGGGGAGATACGCAGTATTTT
size: -; D: TRBD1; J: TRBJ2-5; V: TRBV19; CDR3: CASKGAHRAWGGVETQYF; DNA: TGTGCCAGTAAGGGGGCACACAGGGCGTGGGGCGGCGTAGAGACCCAGTACTTC
size: -; D: -; J: TRBJ1-2; V: TRBV28; CDR3: CASSTGTPDGGYTF; DNA: TGTGCCAGCAGTACCGGGACTCCCGACGGGGGCTACACCTTC
size: -; D: -; J: TRBJ1-1; V: TRBV7-9; CDR3: CASSPPVSEAFF; DNA: TGTGCCAGCTCCCCGCCGGTCTCTGAAGCTTTCTTT
size: -; D: -; J: TRBJ2-4; V: TRBV2; CDR3: CASSSSKNIQYF; DNA: TGTGCCAGCAGTTCTAGCAAAAACATTCAGTACTTC
size: -; D: -; J: TRBJ1-2; V: TRBV4-2; CDR3: CASSQETANYGYTF; DNA: TGTGCCAGCAGCCAAGAGACAGCCAACTATGGCTACACCTTC
size: -; D: TRBD1; J: TRBJ1-4; V: TRBV20-1; CDR3: CSASIPGQGIF; DNA: TGCAGTGCCTCTATTCCGGGACAGGGTATTTTT
size: -; D: TRBD1; J: TRBJ1-2; V: TRBV19; CDR3: CASTPDRGYPTDGYTF; DNA: TGTGCCAGTACCCCGGACAGGGGATACCCTACCGATGGCTACACCTTC
size: -; D: -; J: TRBJ2-1; V: TRBV10-3; CDR3: CAISSQGLRANEQFF; DNA: TGTGCCATCAGCTCCCAGGGGCTCCGGGCCAATGAGCAGTTCTTC
size: -; D: TRBD1; J: TRBJ2-7; V: TRBV28; CDR3: CASSPLDRRTYEQYF; DNA: TGTGCCAGCAGTCCTCTGGACAGGCGGACCTACGAGCAGTACTTC
size: -; D: TRBD1; J: TRBJ1-5; V: TRBV28; CDR3: CASSPGTAASNQPQHF; DNA: TGTGCCAGCAGTCCTGGGACAGCTGCTTCTAATCAGCCCCAGCATTTT
size: -; D: -; J: TRBJ2-1; V: TRBV19; CDR3: CASSRGTHEQFF; DNA: TGTGCCAGTAGTAGGGGCACCCATGAGCAGTTCTTC
size: -; D: -; J: TRBJ2-7; V: TRBV13; CDR3: CASSLYYEQYF; DNA: TGTGCCAGCAGCTTATACTACGAGCAGTACTTC
size: -; D: TRBD1; J: TRBJ1-1; V: TRBV4-1; CDR3: CASSQEDRGLGGSFF; DNA: TGCGCCAGCAGCCAGGAAGACAGGGGGCTCGGGGGCTCTTTCTTT
size: -; D: -; J: TRBJ2-1; V: TRBV2; CDR3: CASSDRSSTPYNEQFF; DNA: TGTGCCAGCAGTGATCGTTCGTCTACCCCCTACAATGAGCAGTTCTTC
size: -; D: TRBD1; J: TRBJ1-1; V: TRBV5-4; CDR3: CASSLGQGVSTEAFF; DNA: TGTGCCAGCAGCTTGGGACAGGGGGTCTCCACTGAAGCTTTCTTT
size: once; D: TRBD2; J: TRBJ2-1; V: TRBV28; CDR3: CASTGLAGALSSYNEQFF; DNA: TGTGCCAGCACGGGACTAGCGGGGGCCTTAAGCTCCTACAATGAGCAGTTCTTC
size: -; D: -; J: TRBJ2-3; V: TRBV7-9; CDR3: CASSPQLASPTDTQYF; DNA: TGTGCCAGCAGCCCACAGCTAGCGAGCCCCACAGATACGCAGTATTTT
size: -; D: -; J: TRBJ2-5; V: TRBV13; CDR3: CASSNPGRGPQETQYF; DNA: TGTGCCAGCAGCAATCCAGGGCGGGGGCCCCAAGAGACCCAGTACTTC
size: -; D: TRBD1; J: TRBJ2-7; V: TRBV30; CDR3: CAWGRQGLGEQYF; DNA: TGTGCCTGGGGCCGACAGGGATTAGGCGAGCAGTACTTC
size: once; D: -; J: TRBJ1-1; V: TRBV5-5; CDR3: CASSLGRGPEAFF; DNA: TGTGCCAGCAGCTTGGGGAGGGGTCCTGAAGCTTTCTTT
size: -; D: TRBD1; J: TRBJ1-5; V: TRBV10-3; CDR3: CAISQQGRKGQPQHF; DNA: TGTGCCATCAGTCAACAGGGGAGAAAGGGTCAGCCCCAGCATTTT
size: few; D: -; J: TRBJ2-7; V: TRBV11-2; CDR3: CASRPESSYEQYF; DNA: TGTGCCAGCAGGCCAGAAAGCTCCTACGAGCAGTACTTC
size: once; D: TRBD1; J: TRBJ1-6; V: TRBV2; CDR3: CASTRTGVSPLHF; DNA: TGTGCCAGCACAAGGACAGGGGTTTCACCCCTCCACTTT
size: -; D: TRBD1; J: TRBJ1-1; V: TRBV30; CDR3: CAWNQQGVTEAFF; DNA: TGTGCCTGGAACCAACAGGGGGTCACTGAAGCTTTCTTT
size: -; D: -; J: TRBJ2-7; V: TRBV19; CDR3: CASSMGPLYEQYF; DNA: TGTGCCAGTAGTATGGGGCCACTCTACGAGCAGTACTTC
size: -; D: -; J: TRBJ2-3; V: TRBV18; CDR3: CASSPRTDTTDTQYF; DNA: TGTGCCAGCTCACCACGGACAGATACAACTGATACGCAGTATTTT
size: once; D: TRBD2; J: TRBJ2-1; V: TRBV5-1; CDR3: CASSLGGLAANEQFF; DNA: TGCGCCAGCAGCTTAGGGGGACTAGCGGCCAATGAGCAGTTCTTC
size: -; D: -; J: TRBJ2-1; V: TRBV11-2; CDR3: CASRSTGVSYNEQFF; DNA: TGTGCCAGCAGGTCGACAGGCGTCTCCTACAATGAGCAGTTCTTC
size: -; D: -; J: TRBJ1-4; V: TRBV15; CDR3: CATRRGASEKLFF; DNA: TGTGCCACCAGAAGGGGCGCCTCTGAAAAACTGTTTTTT